This TCR beta chain came from a study of blood T cell repertoires in COVID-19 (dated by TCRdb to 2019 to 2021). Broadly, across the study: Samples from collaborators originated in the United States, Italy and Spain and spanned both the acute and convalescent phases of COVID-19. HLA class I and class II types, where available, came from metadata supplied by the sample provider rather than from assay-based typing. A de-identified subject ID, COVID-19 status, age in years and sex were almost always included in the sample metadata. Samples were obtained from the ongoing ImmuneRACE study (first 160 participants) and from 1,000 to 1,500 subjects provided by 6 global collaborators. The repertoires were released in a freely available public database intended as a resource for research on the immune response to SARS-CoV-2. The prospective study material was composed of cDNA or gDNA derived from T cells, B-cell-depleted T cells, or PBMCs. The dataset comprised deeply sampled blood TCRbeta repertoires from subjects exposed to, actively infected with, or recovered from COVID-19. Study-wide findings and limitations: The quantity of clinical and demographic metadata differed by source and by participant and was supplied without curation.

As regards this clone: The antigen this receptor binds is unknown. No clone much larger than this one lies a single base away; base qualities are absent.

The immunoSEQ Assay, a bias-controlled multiplex PCR, was used to amplify TCRbeta CDR3 regions from genomic DNA. Per the original workflow: The number of nucleated cells in each sample was estimated by amplification of reference gene primers within the assay. Sequence reads were collapsed and filtered to measure the absolute abundance of every unique TCRbeta CDR3 rearrangement. For each sample, productive Simpson clonality was calculated as the square root of Simpson's diversity index over productive rearrangements. TCRdb retrieved this table from immuneACCESS and kept in-frame rearrangements only. Not all clones are present; in checked studies, unresolved V genes account for under half, and no reason is known for the remainder. For V, J and clone size, that table is used; D and trimming come from the DNA. The table for this sample lists around 280,000 clones; under 90% of them were counted only once. The ten top clones hold around 10% of the sample.

In Seattle, one collaborating source enrolled patients while the infection was active and tracked those patients longitudinally over the course of disease. The collaborating institutions used their own protocols to collect whole blood in K2EDTA tubes. Collaborator samples were shipped for TCRbeta analysis as frozen whole blood, isolated PBMCs, or DNA extracted from either sample type. This TCR was recovered from a young woman with COVID-19, enrolled during active disease. Sequencing input: peripheral blood.

The CDR3 reads as follows: CASSLGSNEKLFF. At the DNA level, the sequence is TGCGCCAGCAGCTTAGGTAGCAATGAAAAACTGTTTTTT. The chain links TRBV5-1 with TRBJ1-4; the D gene identity is not certain. Inclusive of the bounding cysteine and phenylalanine, the CDR3 is 13 residues long. Only CDR3 DNA is held: 39 bases, read in frame from base 1. V and J are truncated by 2 bases and 5 bases respectively, leaving an intervening sequence of 7 bases. The germline V gene provides CDR1 SGHRS and CDR2 YFSETQ.